Described below is a single TCR beta chain sequence and its context. The antigen is unknown. These data are taken from a study of blood T cells in healthy people across ages. Per the germline V gene, CDR1 is MGHDK and CDR2 is SYGVNS. The CDR3 has 13 amino acids. Between the trimmed V and J ends, which lost 7 bases and 5 bases, there was a span of 13 bases. General study findings and limits: Strong correlation was found linking TCR beta diversity to naive T cell percentage.

A second about 6 to 12 cycle PCR used barcoded and J-beta primers. TCRdb passed the 5' RACE reads through MiXCR, listing each CDR3 protein once. The sample lists about 1.1 million distinct CDR3 sequences, roughly two fifths occurring once. Sequenced input: blood. This chain joins TRBV25-1 and TRBJ2-3; no definite D call. This clonotype was obtained from a man between 18 and 35 years old in good health. CDR3 sequence (DNA): TGTGCCAGCAACCGAGTGGTTGGAGATACGCAGTATTTT. Encoded protein: CASNRVVGDTQYF. Together with reference TRBV25-1 and TRBJ2-3, the CDR3 gives the full variable domain: EADIYQTPRYLVIGTGKKITLECSQTMGHDKMYWYQQDPGMELHLIHYSYGVNSTEKGDLSSESTVSRIRTEHFPLTLESARPSHTSQYLCASNRVVGDTQYFGPGTRLTVL.